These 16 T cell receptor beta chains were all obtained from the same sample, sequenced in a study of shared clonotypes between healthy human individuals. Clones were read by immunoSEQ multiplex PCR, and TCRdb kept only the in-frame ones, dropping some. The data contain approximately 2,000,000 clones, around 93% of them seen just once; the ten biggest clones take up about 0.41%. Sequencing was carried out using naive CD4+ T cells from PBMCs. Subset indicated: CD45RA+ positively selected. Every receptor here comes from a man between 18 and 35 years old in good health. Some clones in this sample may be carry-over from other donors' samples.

The CDR3 region has the DNA TGTGCCATCAGTTCCGTCGATCACGAGCAGTACTTC. Translation gives CAISSVDHEQYF. The chain uses TRBV10-3 and TRBJ2-7; D is uncertain. This CDR3 has 12 amino acids. Between the trimmed V and J ends, which lost 5 bases and 5 bases, there was a span of 10 bases. Germline CDR1 reads ENHRY; CDR2 reads SYGVKD.

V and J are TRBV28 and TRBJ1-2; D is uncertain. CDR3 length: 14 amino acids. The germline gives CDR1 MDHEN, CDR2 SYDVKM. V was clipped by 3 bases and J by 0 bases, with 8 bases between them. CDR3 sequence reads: CASSFATTNYGYTF. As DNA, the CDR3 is TGTGCCAGCAGTTTTGCGACTACTAACTATGGCTACACCTTC.

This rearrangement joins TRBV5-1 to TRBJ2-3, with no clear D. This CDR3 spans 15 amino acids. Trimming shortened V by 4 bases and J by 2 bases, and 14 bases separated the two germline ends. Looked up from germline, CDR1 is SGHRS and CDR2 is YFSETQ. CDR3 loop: CASSQTPGSTDTQYF. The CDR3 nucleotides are TGCGCCAGCAGCCAGACTCCCGGCTCCACAGATACGCAGTATTTT.

The CDR3 DNA follows: TGTGCCAGCAGTTACAACAGGGTTAGCAATCAGCCCCAGCATTTT. Encoded protein: CASSYNRVSNQPQHF. This chain joins TRBV27 and TRBJ1-5; D is perhaps TRBD1 (6 bases). The V end lost 4 bases, the J end lost 0 bases, and 10 bases lay between the germline ends. The CDR3 is 15 residues long. The V gene's germline CDR1 is MNHEY and CDR2 SMNVEV (reference sequence).

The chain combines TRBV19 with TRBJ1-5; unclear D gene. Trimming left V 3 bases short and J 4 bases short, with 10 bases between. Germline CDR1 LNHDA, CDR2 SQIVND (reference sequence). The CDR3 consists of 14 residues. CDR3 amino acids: CASSIRVKNQPQHF. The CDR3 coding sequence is TGTGCCAGTAGTATTCGGGTCAAAAATCAGCCCCAGCATTTT.

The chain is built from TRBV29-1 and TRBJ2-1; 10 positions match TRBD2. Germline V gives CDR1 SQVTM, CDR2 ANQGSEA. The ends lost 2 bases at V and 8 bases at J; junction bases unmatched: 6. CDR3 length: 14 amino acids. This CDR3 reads CSVEPGLAWHEQFF. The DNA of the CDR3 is TGCAGCGTTGAACCGGGACTAGCGTGGCATGAGCAGTTCTTC.

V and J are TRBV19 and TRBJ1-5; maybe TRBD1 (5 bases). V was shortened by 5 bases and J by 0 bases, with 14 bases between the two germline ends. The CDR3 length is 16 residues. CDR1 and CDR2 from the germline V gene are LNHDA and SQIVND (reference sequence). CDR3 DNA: TGTGCCAGTAGTCCATGGGACGGTAATAGCAATCAGCCCCAGCATTTT. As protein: CASSPWDGNSNQPQHF. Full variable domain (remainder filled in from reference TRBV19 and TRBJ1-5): DGGITQSPKYLFRKEGQNVTLSCEQNLNHDAMYWYRQDPGQGLRLIYYSQIVNDFQKGDIAEGYSVSREKKESFPLTVTSAQKNPTAFYLCASSPWDGNSNQPQHFGDGTRLSIL.

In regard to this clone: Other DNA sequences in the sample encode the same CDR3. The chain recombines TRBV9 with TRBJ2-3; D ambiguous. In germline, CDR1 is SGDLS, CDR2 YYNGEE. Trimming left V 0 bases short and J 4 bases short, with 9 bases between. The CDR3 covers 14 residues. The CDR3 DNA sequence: TGTGCCAGCAGCGTAGATCCCCTTGCAGATACGCAGTATTTT. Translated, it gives CASSVDPLADTQYF. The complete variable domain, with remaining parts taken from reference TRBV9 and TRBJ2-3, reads DSGVTQTPKHLITATGQRVTLRCSPRSGDLSVYWYQQSLDQGLQFLIQYYNGEERAKGNILERFSAQQFPDLHSELNLSSLELGDSALYFCASSVDPLADTQYFGPGTRLTVL.

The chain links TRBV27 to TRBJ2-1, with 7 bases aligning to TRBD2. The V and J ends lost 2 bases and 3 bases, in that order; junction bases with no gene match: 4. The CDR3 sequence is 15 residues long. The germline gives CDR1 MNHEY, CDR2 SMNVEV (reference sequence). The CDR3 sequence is CASSLALAVYNEQFF. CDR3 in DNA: TGTGCCAGCAGTTTAGCCCTAGCGGTCTACAATGAGCAGTTCTTC.

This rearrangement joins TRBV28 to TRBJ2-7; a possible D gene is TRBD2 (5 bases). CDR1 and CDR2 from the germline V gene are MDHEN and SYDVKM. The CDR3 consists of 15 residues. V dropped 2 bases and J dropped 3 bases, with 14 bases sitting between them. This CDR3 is CASSLPGGGFYEQYF. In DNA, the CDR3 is TGTGCCAGCAGTTTACCCGGAGGCGGATTCTACGAGCAGTACTTC.

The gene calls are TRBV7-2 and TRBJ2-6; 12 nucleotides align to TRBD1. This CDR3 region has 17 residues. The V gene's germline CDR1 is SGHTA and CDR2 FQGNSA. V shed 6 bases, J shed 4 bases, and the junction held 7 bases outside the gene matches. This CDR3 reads CASRPGQGAGGANVLTF. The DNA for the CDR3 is TGTGCCAGCAGGCCGGGACAGGGGGCAGGCGGGGCCAACGTCCTGACTTTC.

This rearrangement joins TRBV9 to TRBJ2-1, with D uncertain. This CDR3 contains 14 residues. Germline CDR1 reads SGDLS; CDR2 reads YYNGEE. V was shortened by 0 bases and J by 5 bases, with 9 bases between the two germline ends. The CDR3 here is CASSVGSRDNEQFF. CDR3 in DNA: TGTGCCAGCAGCGTAGGATCTCGAGACAATGAGCAGTTCTTC.

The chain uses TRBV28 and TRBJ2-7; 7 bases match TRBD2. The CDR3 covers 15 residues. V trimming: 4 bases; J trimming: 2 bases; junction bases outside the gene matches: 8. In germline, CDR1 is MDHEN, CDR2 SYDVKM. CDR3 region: CASSWGGTGTYEQYF. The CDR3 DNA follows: TGTGCCAGCAGTTGGGGAGGGACCGGTACCTACGAGCAGTACTTC.

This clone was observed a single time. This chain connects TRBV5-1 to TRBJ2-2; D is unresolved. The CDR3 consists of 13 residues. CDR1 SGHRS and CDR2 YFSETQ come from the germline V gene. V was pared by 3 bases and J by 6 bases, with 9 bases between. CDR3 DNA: TGCGCCAGCAGCTACCCCGTGGCCGGGGAGCTGTTTTTT. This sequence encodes CASSYPVAGELFF.

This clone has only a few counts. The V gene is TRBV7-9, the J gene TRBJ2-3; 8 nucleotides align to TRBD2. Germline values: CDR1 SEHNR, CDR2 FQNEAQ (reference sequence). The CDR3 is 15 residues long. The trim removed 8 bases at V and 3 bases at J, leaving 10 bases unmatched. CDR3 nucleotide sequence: TGTGCCAGCGATCAGTCTAGCGGGTTGACAGATACGCAGTATTTT. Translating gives CASDQSSGLTDTQYF.

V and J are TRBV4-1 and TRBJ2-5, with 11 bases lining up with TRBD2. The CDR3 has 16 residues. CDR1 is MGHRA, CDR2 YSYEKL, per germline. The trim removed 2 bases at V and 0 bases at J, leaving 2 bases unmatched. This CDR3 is CASSQPTSGDQETQYF. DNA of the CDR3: TGCGCCAGCAGCCAACCGACTAGCGGGGACCAAGAGACCCAGTACTTC.